This T cell receptor (beta chain) was sequenced during a study of vaccination and CD4 T cells after COVID-19 (dated 2022 in TCRdb). Some background on the complete study: Every convalescent patient had a positive nasal swab PCR test for SARS-CoV-2, with mild disease in several patients and severe disease in one. The convalescent cohort included six males and four females, with two Hispanic individuals, seven Caucasians, two Asians and one multiracial person. Post-COVID blood samples from convalescent patients were collected a median of approximately 93 days after diagnosis, with a range of 35 to 161 days. In roughly eleven COVID-19 convalescent patients and a handful of infection-naive healthy vaccine recipients, the spike-specific CD4+ TCR repertoire before mRNA vaccination was compared with the repertoire after mRNA vaccination. Post-vaccine blood samples were collected a median of about 11 weeks after the second vaccine dose, ranging from about 13 to 250 days. A few convalescent patients gave samples both early after vaccination (day 14) and late after vaccination (days 161 to 241). Each participant got two doses of either the Pfizer-BioNTech BNT162b2 vaccine (n=8) or the Moderna mRNA-1273 vaccine (n=2). Culture stimuli were overlapping spike peptide pools from SARS-CoV-2 and from the common cold coronaviruses HCoV-NL63, HCoV-OC43 and HCoV-229E. Control cultures received a CEFX viral epitope pool as the positive control, an HIV-1 Nef peptide pool as the negative control, or no peptide. General findings and caveats noted by the study authors: Among convalescent patients, a median around 86% of the SARS-CoV-2-reactive clones seen after vaccination appeared only after vaccination, which suggests priming specific to the vaccine. Of the vaccine-specific clones in convalescent patients, 304 of 307, or nearly all, reacted only to SARS-CoV-2 spike and did not cross-react with common cold coronaviruses. The median number of SARS-CoV-2-reactive clonotypes rose from roughly 20 after infection to 38 after vaccination, but the change was not significant. The study included relatively few convalescent patients and did not analyze early timepoints after natural infection.

The meaning of the sample's time point label: late sampling 161 to 241 days after vaccination in three convalescent patients. Per the publication, the treatment or condition label means: roughly 10-day PBMC culture with coronavirus spike peptide pools or control peptides (ViraFEST assay). To expand antigen-specific T cells with peptide pools and then pick out the expanded clonotypes through TCR sequencing, the study relied on the ViraFEST assay. Positive SARS-CoV-2 PCR tests in the convalescent patients dated from March to December 2020, before Alpha, Beta and Delta variants emerged in the United States. PBMCs were cultured at approximately 2 million per well in IMDM supplemented with about 5% human AB serum and about 10 IU/ml IL-2, with approximately 11 ug/ml peptide pools added. On days 3 and 7, half of the culture medium was replaced with fresh IL-2-containing medium. After 10 to 11 days of culture, CD4+ T cells were isolated by negative selection using the EasySep CD4+ T cell isolation kit. Ficoll-Paque Plus gradient centrifugation was used to isolate PBMCs from whole blood, and the isolated PBMCs were then either used fresh or cryopreserved at -140C. Triplicate wells were generally used for each culture condition.

This clonotype was recorded a few times. Which antigen it targets is not known. No much larger clonotype is one base removed from it; base qualities were not supplied. From the cysteine up to the phenylalanine, the CDR3 has a length of 15 residues. CDR3 DNA only is kept here, 45 bases in frame from base 1. The CDR1 and CDR2 encoded by the germline V gene are MRHNA and SNTAGT. Trimming takes 5 bases off V and 1 base off J; junction bases not matched to a gene: 3. Libraries were prepared through PCR. DNA from cultured CD4+ T cells was subjected to TCR sequencing with the Oncomine TCR Beta short-read assay at the Johns Hopkins FTIC core. Genomic DNA was extracted from the cultured CD4+ T cells with the QIAamp micro DNA kit. Oncomine TCR Beta libraries from cultured CD4+ T cells were pooled using unique dual indexes and sequenced on an Illumina iSeq 100. In the source study's methods: Non-productive sequences were removed, and CDR3s that did not start with C, did not end with F or W, or were shorter than 7 amino acids were discarded. The MANAFEST web application was used to identify antigen-specific clonotypes by comparing peptide-stimulated wells against reference wells and other culture wells. For a clone to be called positive, the clone needed an FDR below 0.05, an odds ratio above 5, and a productive frequency above 0.1% in at least two of three replicate wells. Cross-reactive clonotypes were defined as significantly expanded in both SARS-CoV-2 spike wells and at least one common cold coronavirus spike condition. Using R version 3.6.1, CDR3 homology was evaluated through Levenshtein distances (stringdist) along with unrooted phylogenetic trees (ape). The public reads were reanalyzed by TCRdb: fastp trimming at Q25, MiXCR alignment, in-frame beta chains only. Each record represents a unique CDR3 protein, reported with the most common genes and DNA among its rows. The V and J calls were not made by the authors but by TCRdb's processing. The sample data list about 21,000 distinct CDR3 sequences, and about 46% of these were observed just once. Around an eighth of the sample rests with the top ten.

The clonotype originates from a human donor who had recovered from COVID-19. Sequencing was performed on CD4+ T cells from blood, cultured in vitro, taken about 7 months after SARS-CoV-2 vaccination. The rearrangement combines TRBV6-4 with TRBJ2-3; TRBD2 fits 10 bases in the junction. The CDR3 protein sequence reads: CASSPLAGGTDTQYF. In nucleotide form, the sequence is TGTGCCAGCAGTCCCCTAGCGGGAGGCACAGATACGCAGTATTTT.